This TCR beta chain emerged from a study of blood T cell repertoires in COVID-19. The wider study: There were acute and convalescent COVID-19 samples, and they came from the United States, Italy and Spain. T cells, B-cell-depleted T cells, or PBMCs provided the cDNA or gDNA that served as material.

One Seattle source followed patients from active infection through their disease course. Authors' analysis steps: From reference gene primer amplification, estimates of nucleated cell counts were derived. Method: immunoSEQ multiplex PCR; TCRdb's copy keeps in-frame clones and lacks some. V and J calls and clone size come straight from that table; D and trimming were deduced from the DNA. The sample includes about 280,000 clones, around nine tenths seen only once; the top ten take approximately 14%. The CDR3 spans 15 residues. Germline CDR1 and CDR2: LGHDT and YNNKEL (reference sequence). With V trimmed by 8 bases and J by 9 bases, 16 bases remained unmatched.

The source is a woman aged 65 to 85 with COVID-19, enrolled during active disease. Source material: peripheral blood. This chain uses TRBV3-1 (or the pseudogene TRBV3-2) with TRBJ2-1; 7 positions agree with TRBD1. In nucleotides, the CDR3 is TGTGCCAGCGGGGATTCGGACAGGAAGCGAAGTGAGCAGTTCTTC. It specifies CASGDSDRKRSEQFF.